This T cell receptor (beta chain) was captured in a study of T-cell reconstitution after alpha-beta-depleted transplantation in children (dated by TCRdb to the mid-2010s). For context, the study as a whole: Using TCR repertoire profiling, the study followed T-cell immune reconstitution in a quantitative way in children after TCRalphabeta/CD19-depleted allogeneic hematopoietic cell transplantation.

This clonotype appeared a few times. The target of this receptor is not known. The input lacks base qualities; no much larger clone sits a single base away. The CDR3, cysteine through phenylalanine, is 15 amino acids long. The kept DNA is CDR3 alone, 45 bases in frame from the first base. CDR1 MNHEY and CDR2 SVGEGT were looked up in the germline V gene. Between the V and J ends, shortened by 5 bases and 0 bases respectively, the junction contains 13 bases. The protocol used for the library was PCR. The reads were generated on an Illumina HiSeq 2500. Molecular barcoding was employed in the preparation of TCR libraries, with unique molecular identifiers being used to normalize TCRbeta repertoire quantification. TCRdb handled the public reads itself, with Q25 trimming in fastp and clone calling in MiXCR, and kept productive beta chains. Records with the same CDR3 protein are collapsed into one entry carrying the most frequent genes and DNA. This sample has around 370,000 distinct CDR3 sequences in its table, and 10% of those were observed once. Of the sample, under 3% falls within the top ten clones.

This receptor was obtained from a human donor who donated a stem cell graft to a child with acute lymphoblastic leukemia. This sequence uses TRBV6-2 or TRBV6-3 and TRBJ1-2; tentative D gene TRBD1, with 6 bases matching. The specimen was PBMCs from the stem cell graft donor, collected from the stem cell graft. The CDR3 sequence is CASSQTTGANYGYTF. The nucleotide sequence reads as follows: TGTGCCAGCAGTCAAACGACAGGAGCTAACTATGGCTACACCTTC.